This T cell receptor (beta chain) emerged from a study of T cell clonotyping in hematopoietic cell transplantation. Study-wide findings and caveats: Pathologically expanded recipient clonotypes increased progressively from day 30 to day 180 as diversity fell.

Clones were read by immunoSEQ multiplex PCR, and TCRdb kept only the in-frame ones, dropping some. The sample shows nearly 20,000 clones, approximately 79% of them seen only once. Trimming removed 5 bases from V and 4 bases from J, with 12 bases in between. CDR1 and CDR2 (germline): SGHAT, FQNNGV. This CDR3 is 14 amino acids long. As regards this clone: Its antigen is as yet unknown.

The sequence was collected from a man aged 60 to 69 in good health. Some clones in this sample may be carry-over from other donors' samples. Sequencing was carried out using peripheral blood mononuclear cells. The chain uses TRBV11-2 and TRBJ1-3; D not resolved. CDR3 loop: CASSLLPGGNTIYF. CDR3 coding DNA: TGTGCCAGCAGCCTACTCCCGGGCGGAAACACCATATATTTT.